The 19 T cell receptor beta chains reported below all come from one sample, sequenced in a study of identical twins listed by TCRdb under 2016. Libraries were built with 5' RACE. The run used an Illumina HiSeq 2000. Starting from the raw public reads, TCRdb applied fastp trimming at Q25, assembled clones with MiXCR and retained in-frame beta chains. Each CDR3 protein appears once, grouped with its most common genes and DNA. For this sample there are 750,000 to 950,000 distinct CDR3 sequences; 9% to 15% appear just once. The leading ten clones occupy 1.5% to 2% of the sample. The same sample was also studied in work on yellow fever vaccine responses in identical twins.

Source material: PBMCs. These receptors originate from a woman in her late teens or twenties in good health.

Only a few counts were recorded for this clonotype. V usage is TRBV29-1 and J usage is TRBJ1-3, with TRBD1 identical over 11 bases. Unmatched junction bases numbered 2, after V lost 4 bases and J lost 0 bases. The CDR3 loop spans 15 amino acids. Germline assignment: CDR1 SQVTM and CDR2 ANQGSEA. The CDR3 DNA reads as TGCAGCGTTGTAGGGACAGGGGGCTCTGGAAACACCATATATTTT. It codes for CSVVGTGGSGNTIYF.

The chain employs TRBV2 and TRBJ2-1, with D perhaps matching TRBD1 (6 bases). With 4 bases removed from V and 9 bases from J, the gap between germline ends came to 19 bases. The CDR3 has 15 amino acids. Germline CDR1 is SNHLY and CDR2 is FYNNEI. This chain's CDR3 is CASSVTGTTKSEQFF. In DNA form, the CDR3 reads TGTGCCAGCAGTGTCACCGGGACAACTAAGTCTGAGCAGTTCTTC.

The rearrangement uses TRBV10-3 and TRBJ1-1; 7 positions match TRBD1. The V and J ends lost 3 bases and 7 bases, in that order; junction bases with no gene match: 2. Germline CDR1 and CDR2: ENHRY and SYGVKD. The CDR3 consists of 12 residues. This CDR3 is CAISERDSEAFF. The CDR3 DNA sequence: TGTGCCATCAGTGAAAGGGACAGTGAAGCTTTCTTT.

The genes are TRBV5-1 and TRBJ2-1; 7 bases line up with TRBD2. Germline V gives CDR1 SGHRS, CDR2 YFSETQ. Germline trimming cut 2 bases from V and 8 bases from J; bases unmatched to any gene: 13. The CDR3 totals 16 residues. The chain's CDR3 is CASSFGGGEKYDEQFF. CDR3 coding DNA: TGCGCCAGCAGCTTTGGGGGGGGGGAAAAGTACGATGAGCAGTTCTTC.

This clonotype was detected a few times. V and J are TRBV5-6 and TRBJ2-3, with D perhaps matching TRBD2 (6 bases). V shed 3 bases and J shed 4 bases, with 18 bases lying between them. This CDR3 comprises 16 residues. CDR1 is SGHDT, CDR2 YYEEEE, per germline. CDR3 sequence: CASSSWRLAPPDTQYF. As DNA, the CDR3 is TGTGCCAGCAGCTCCTGGCGGCTAGCGCCACCAGATACGCAGTATTTT. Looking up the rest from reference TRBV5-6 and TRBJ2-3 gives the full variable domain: DAGVTQSPTHLIKTRGQQVTLRCSPKSGHDTVSWYQQALGQGPQFIFQYYEEEERQRGNFPDRFSGHQFPNYSSELNVNALLLGDSALYLCASSSWRLAPPDTQYFGPGTRLTVL.

The CDR3 DNA reads TGTGCCAGCAGCTCCGCTTTAGGGACCCAGTACTTC. Protein sequence: CASSSALGTQYF. This chain joins TRBV11-1 and TRBJ2-5; D uncertain. CDR1 is SGHAT, CDR2 FQDESV, per germline (reference sequence). This CDR3 contains 12 residues. The V end lost 4 bases, the J end lost 7 bases, and 10 bases lay between the germline ends.

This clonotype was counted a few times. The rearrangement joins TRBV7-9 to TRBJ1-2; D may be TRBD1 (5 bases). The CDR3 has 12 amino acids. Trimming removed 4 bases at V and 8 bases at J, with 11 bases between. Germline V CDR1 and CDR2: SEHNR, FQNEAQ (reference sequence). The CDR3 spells CASSSQGRGYTF. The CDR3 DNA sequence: TGTGCCAGCAGCTCGCAGGGAAGGGGCTACACCTTC.

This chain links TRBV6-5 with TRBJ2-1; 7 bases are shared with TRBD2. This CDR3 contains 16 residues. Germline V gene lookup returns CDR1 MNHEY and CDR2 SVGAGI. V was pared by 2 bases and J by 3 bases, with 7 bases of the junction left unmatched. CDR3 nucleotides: TGTGCCAGCAGTTACGAGGTTAGCGGGTTCTACAATGAGCAGTTCTTC. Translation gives CASSYEVSGFYNEQFF.

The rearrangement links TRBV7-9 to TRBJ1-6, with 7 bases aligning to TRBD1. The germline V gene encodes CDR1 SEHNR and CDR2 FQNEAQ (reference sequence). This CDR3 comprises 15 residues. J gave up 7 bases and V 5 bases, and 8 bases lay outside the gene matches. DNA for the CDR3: TGTGCCAGCAGCCACTCGGGACAGCAAAATTCACCCCTCCACTTT. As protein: CASSHSGQQNSPLHF.

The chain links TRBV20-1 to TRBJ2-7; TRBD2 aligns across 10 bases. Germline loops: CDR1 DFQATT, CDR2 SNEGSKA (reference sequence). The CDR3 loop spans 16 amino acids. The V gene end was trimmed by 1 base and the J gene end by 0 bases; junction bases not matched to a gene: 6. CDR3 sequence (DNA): TGCAGTGCTAGAGGGTTAGGGACTAGCGACTCCTACGAGCAGTACTTC. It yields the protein CSARGLGTSDSYEQYF.

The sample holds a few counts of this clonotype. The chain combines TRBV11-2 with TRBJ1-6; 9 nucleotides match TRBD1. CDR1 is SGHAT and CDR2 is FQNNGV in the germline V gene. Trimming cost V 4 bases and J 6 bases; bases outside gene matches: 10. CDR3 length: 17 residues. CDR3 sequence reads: CASSSWTGDVSNSPLHF. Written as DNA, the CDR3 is TGTGCCAGCAGCTCTTGGACAGGGGATGTTAGTAATTCACCCCTCCACTTT.

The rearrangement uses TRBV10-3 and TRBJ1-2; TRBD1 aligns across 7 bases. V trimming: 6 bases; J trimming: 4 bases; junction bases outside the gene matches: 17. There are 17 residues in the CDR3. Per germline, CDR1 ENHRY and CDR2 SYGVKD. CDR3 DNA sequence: TGTGCCATCAGAGAACGGGACAGCACCTGGAGTAGCTATGGCTACACCTTC. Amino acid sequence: CAIRERDSTWSSYGYTF.

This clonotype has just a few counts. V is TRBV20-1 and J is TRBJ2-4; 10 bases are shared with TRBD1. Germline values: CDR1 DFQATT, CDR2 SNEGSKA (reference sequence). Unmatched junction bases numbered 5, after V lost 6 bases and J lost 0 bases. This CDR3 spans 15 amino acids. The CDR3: CSAVGQGLAKNIQYF. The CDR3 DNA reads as TGCAGTGCAGTGGGACAGGGGTTAGCCAAAAACATTCAGTACTTC.

This CDR3 is CASSLAQADEAFF. The DNA of the CDR3 is TGTGCCAGCAGCTTAGCACAAGCCGATGAAGCTTTCTTT. The gene calls are TRBV7-2 and TRBJ1-1; D is undetermined. CDR3 length equals 13 residues. With 0 bases removed from V and 7 bases from J, the gap between germline ends came to 9 bases. Germline values: CDR1 SGHTA, CDR2 FQGNSA.

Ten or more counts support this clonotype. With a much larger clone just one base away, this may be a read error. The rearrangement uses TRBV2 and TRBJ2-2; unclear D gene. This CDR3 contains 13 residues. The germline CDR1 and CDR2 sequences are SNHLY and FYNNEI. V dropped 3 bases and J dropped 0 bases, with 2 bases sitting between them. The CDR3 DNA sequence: TGTGCCAGCAGTGAGGCGAACACCGGGGAGCTGTTTTTT. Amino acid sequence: CASSEANTGELFF.

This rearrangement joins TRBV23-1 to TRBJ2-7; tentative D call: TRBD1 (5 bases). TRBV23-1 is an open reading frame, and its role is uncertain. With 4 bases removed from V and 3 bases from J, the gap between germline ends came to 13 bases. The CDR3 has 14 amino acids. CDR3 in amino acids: CASSRLTVSYEQYF. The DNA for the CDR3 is TGCGCCAGCAGTCGACTGACAGTGAGCTACGAGCAGTACTTC.

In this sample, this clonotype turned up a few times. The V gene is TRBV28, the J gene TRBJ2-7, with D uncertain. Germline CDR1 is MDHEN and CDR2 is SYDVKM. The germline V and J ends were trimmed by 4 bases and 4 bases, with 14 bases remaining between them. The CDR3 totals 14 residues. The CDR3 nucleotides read TGTGCCAGCAGTTCAGTCGGGCAGGCATACGAGCAGTACTTC. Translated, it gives CASSSVGQAYEQYF.

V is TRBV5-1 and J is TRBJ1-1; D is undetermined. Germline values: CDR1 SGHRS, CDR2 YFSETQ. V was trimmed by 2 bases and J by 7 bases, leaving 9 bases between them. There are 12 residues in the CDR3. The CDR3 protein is CASSLDMIEAFF. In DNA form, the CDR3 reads TGCGCCAGCAGCTTAGACATGATTGAAGCTTTCTTT.

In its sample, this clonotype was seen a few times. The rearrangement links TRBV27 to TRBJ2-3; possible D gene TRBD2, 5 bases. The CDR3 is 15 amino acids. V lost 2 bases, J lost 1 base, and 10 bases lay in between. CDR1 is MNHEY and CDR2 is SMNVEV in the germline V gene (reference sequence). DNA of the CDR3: TGTGCCAGCAGTTTACCTGGGCGGGGCACAGATACGCAGTATTTT. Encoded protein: CASSLPGRGTDTQYF.